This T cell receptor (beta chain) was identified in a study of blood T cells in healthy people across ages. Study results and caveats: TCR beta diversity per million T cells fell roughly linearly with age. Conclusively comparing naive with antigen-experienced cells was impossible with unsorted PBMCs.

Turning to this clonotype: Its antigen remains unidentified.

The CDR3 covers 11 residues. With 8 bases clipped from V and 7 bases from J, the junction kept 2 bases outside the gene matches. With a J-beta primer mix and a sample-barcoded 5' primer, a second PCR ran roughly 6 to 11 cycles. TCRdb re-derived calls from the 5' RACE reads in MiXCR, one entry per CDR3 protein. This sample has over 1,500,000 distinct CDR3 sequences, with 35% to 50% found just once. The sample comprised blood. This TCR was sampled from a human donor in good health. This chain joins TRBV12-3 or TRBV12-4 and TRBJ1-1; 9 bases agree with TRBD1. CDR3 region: CASGQGSEAFF. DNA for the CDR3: TGTGCCAGCGGACAGGGGAGTGAAGCTTTCTTT.